This T cell receptor beta chain was captured in a study of blood T cell repertoires in COVID-19. About the study: Samples came from the United States, Italy and Spain, spanning acute and convalescent COVID-19.

The CDR3 spans 17 residues. Germline V gives CDR1 MDHEN, CDR2 SYDVKM. The V gene lost 2 bases and the J gene lost 1 base, with 12 bases spanning the gap. Original methodology: Amplification with reference gene primers provided the estimates of nucleated cell counts. Sequenced by immunoSEQ multiplex PCR; TCRdb stores in-frame clones only, minus some. D and trimming were read from the DNA, whereas the V and J calls and clone size are those reported in that table. Of almost 250,000 clones in the sample, around 89% are singletons; the top ten hold approximately 4.1%. V gene TRBV28 combines with J gene TRBJ1-6, with D possibly matching TRBD1 (6 bases). This TCR was sampled from a woman younger than 45 who had recovered from COVID-19. The sequencing sample was made of PBMCs or T cells enriched from blood (not recorded which). The CDR3 bases are TGTGCCAGCAGTTTAGGGGGCGGTGGTTCCTATAATTCACCCCTCCACTTT. This gives the protein CASSLGGGGSYNSPLHF.